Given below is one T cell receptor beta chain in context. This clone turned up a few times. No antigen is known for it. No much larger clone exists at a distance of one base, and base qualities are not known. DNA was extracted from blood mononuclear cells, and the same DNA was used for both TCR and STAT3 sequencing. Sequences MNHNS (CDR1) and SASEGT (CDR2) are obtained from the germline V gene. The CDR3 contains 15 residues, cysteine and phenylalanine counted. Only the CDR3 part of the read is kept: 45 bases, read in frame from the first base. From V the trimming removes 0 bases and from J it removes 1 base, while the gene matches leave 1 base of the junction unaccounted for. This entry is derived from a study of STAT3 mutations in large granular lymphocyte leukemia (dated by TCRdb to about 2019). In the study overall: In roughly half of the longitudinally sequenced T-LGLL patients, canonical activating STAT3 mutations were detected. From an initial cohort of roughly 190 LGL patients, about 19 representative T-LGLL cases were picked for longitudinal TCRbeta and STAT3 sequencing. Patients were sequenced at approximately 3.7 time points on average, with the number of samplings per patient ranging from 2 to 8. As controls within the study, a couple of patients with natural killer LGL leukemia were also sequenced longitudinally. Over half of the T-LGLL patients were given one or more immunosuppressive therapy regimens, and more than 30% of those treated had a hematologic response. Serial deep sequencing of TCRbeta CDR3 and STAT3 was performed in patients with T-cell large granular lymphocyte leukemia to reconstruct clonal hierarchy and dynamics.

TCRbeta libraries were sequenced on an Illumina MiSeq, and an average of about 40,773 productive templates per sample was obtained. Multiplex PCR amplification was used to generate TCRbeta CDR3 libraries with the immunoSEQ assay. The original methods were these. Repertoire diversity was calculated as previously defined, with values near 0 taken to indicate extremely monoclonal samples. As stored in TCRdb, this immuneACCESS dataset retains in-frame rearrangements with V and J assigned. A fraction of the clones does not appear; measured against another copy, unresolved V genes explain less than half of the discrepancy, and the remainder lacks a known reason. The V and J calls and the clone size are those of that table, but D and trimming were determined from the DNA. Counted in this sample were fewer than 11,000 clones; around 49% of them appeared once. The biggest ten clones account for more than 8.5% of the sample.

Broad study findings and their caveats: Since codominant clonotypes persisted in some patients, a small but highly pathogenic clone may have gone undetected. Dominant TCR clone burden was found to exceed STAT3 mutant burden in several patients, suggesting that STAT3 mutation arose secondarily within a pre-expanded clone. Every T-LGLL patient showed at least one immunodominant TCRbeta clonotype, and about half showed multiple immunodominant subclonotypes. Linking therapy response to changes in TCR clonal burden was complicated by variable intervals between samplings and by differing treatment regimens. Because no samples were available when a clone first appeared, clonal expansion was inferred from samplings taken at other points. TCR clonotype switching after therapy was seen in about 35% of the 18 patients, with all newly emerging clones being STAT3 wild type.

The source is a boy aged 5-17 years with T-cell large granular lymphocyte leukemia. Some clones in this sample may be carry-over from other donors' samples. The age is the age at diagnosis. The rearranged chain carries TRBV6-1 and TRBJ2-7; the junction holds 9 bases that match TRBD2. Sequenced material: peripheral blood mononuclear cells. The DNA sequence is TGTGCCAGCAGTGAAGCTAGCGGGAGTTCCTACGAGCAGTACTTC. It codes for CASSEASGSSYEQYF.